A selection of T cell receptor beta chains follows, all from one sample in a study of technical replicates of blood from several donors. Sequencing was performed with immunoSEQ multiplex PCR; in TCRdb, only in-frame clones are kept and a portion is missing. Seen here are 55,000 to 60,000 clones, approximately 92% observed once, and the top ten hold 4% to 4.5%. Sample: PBMCs. These receptors were taken from a human donor in good health. Some clones in this sample may be carry-over from other donors' samples. The CDR3 runs from the conserved cysteine through the conserved F or W. A D gene is named only where the DNA matches it firmly. Rows may omit the clone size; those that give it use once, few, many or a size class.

clone size: .
D gene: .
J gene: TRBJ1-4
V gene: TRBV9
CDR3 protein: CASSLLPQANEKLFF
CDR3 DNA: TGTGCCAGCAGCCTCTTGCCGCAGGCTAATGAAAAACTGTTTTTT

clone size: .
D gene: TRBD1
J gene: TRBJ2-7
V gene: TRBV15
CDR3 protein: CATSRVPDRPYEQYF
CDR3 DNA: TGTGCCACCAGCAGAGTCCCGGACAGGCCGTACGAGCAGTACTTC

clone size: .
D gene: TRBD1
J gene: TRBJ1-3
V gene: TRBV18
CDR3 protein: CASSPGQPIGNTIYF
CDR3 DNA: TGTGCCAGCTCACCGGGACAGCCGATTGGAAACACCATATATTTT

clone size: .
D gene: .
J gene: TRBJ1-6
V gene: TRBV28
CDR3 protein: CASHAGRSRSAPLHF
CDR3 DNA: TGTGCCAGCCATGCGGGACGGTCGAGGTCGGCACCCCTCCACTTT

clone size: .
D gene: .
J gene: TRBJ2-6
V gene: TRBV7-9
CDR3 protein: CASSTVSGANVLTF
CDR3 DNA: TGTGCCAGCAGCACGGTCTCTGGGGCCAACGTCCTGACTTTC

clone size: .
D gene: .
J gene: TRBJ2-3
V gene: TRBV27
CDR3 protein: CASSPVGAADTQYF
CDR3 DNA: TGTGCCAGCAGCCCGGTTGGGGCTGCAGATACGCAGTATTTT

clone size: .
D gene: TRBD2
J gene: TRBJ2-1
V gene: TRBV9
CDR3 protein: CASTFYGTSGLWNEQFF
CDR3 DNA: TGTGCCAGCACCTTCTATGGGACTAGTGGTTTGTGGAATGAGCAGTTCTTC

clone size: .
D gene: TRBD1
J gene: TRBJ1-5
V gene: TRBV6-1
CDR3 protein: CASSEFPTGGAGNQPQHF
CDR3 DNA: TGTGCCAGCAGTGAATTCCCGACAGGGGGCGCGGGCAATCAGCCCCAGCATTTT

clone size: .
D gene: .
J gene: TRBJ2-5
V gene: TRBV6-5
CDR3 protein: CASAYREYQETQYF
CDR3 DNA: TGTGCCAGCGCCTACAGGGAGTACCAAGAGACCCAGTACTTC

clone size: few
D gene: TRBD2
J gene: TRBJ2-2
V gene: TRBV6-4
CDR3 protein: CASSDSSSGRHTGELFF
CDR3 DNA: TGTGCCAGCAGTGACTCGTCCAGCGGGAGGCACACCGGGGAGCTGTTTTTT

clone size: .
D gene: TRBD1
J gene: TRBJ1-2
V gene: TRBV19
CDR3 protein: CASSPWDRFYGYTF
CDR3 DNA: TGTGCCAGTAGTCCTTGGGACAGATTCTATGGCTACACCTTC

clone size: .
D gene: .
J gene: TRBJ2-5
V gene: TRBV6-6
CDR3 protein: CASSPGETQYF
CDR3 DNA: TGTGCCAGCAGCCCCGGAGAGACCCAGTACTTC

clone size: .
D gene: TRBD2
J gene: TRBJ2-7
V gene: TRBV4-1
CDR3 protein: CASSLGPAGGQYEQYF
CDR3 DNA: TGCGCCAGCAGCTTAGGCCCAGCGGGAGGGCAGTACGAGCAGTACTTC

clone size: .
D gene: .
J gene: TRBJ1-4
V gene: TRBV14
CDR3 protein: CASSQAKTSTNEKLFF
CDR3 DNA: TGTGCCAGCAGCCAAGCAAAGACTTCAACTAATGAAAAACTGTTTTTT

clone size: .
D gene: .
J gene: TRBJ2-3
V gene: TRBV6-1
CDR3 protein: CASSVGSGLSTDTQYF
CDR3 DNA: TGTGCCAGCAGTGTGGGCTCAGGCCTTAGCACAGATACGCAGTATTTT

clone size: .
D gene: .
J gene: TRBJ1-2
V gene: TRBV9
CDR3 protein: CASSTNYGYTF
CDR3 DNA: TGTGCCAGCAGCACAAACTATGGCTACACCTTC

clone size: .
D gene: .
J gene: TRBJ2-7
V gene: TRBV18
CDR3 protein: CASSPLTTGEQYF
CDR3 DNA: TGTGCCAGCTCACCACTAACGACAGGCGAGCAGTACTTC

clone size: .
D gene: TRBD1
J gene: TRBJ1-2
V gene: TRBV19
CDR3 protein: CASSPQGTNYGYTF
CDR3 DNA: TGTGCCAGTAGTCCACAGGGGACTAACTATGGCTACACCTTC

clone size: .
D gene: .
J gene: TRBJ2-7
V gene: TRBV6-1
CDR3 protein: CASTSGGQVNEQYF
CDR3 DNA: TGTGCCAGCACCTCCGGGGGGCAGGTGAACGAGCAGTACTTC

clone size: once
D gene: .
J gene: TRBJ1-2
V gene: TRBV30
CDR3 protein: CAFSSGGGYTF
CDR3 DNA: TGTGCCTTCTCATCCGGAGGTGGCTACACCTTC

clone size: .
D gene: TRBD1
J gene: TRBJ1-2
V gene: TRBV5-1
CDR3 protein: CASSLITGGAGGYTF
CDR3 DNA: TGCGCCAGCAGCCTAATCACAGGGGGCGCGGGTGGCTACACCTTC

clone size: .
D gene: TRBD1
J gene: TRBJ2-7
V gene: TRBV4-3
CDR3 protein: CASSQAWDRGDEQYF
CDR3 DNA: TGCGCCAGCAGCCAAGCTTGGGACAGGGGGGACGAGCAGTACTTC

clone size: .
D gene: TRBD2
J gene: TRBJ2-1
V gene: TRBV7-2
CDR3 protein: CASSKTSGSRDEQFF
CDR3 DNA: TGTGCCAGCAGCAAAACTAGCGGGAGTCGAGATGAGCAGTTCTTC

clone size: .
D gene: .
J gene: TRBJ1-1
V gene: TRBV29-1
CDR3 protein: CSAIYSDTGLAEAFF
CDR3 DNA: TGCAGCGCTATTTACTCCGACACGGGGTTGGCTGAAGCTTTCTTT

clone size: .
D gene: TRBD2
J gene: TRBJ2-1
V gene: TRBV7-8
CDR3 protein: CASSSLAGGRNEQFF
CDR3 DNA: TGTGCCAGCAGCTCCCTGGCGGGAGGACGCAATGAGCAGTTCTTC

clone size: .
D gene: TRBD1
J gene: TRBJ1-1
V gene: TRBV2
CDR3 protein: CASRRDRGQNTEAFF
CDR3 DNA: TGTGCCAGCAGGAGGGACAGGGGACAGAACACTGAAGCTTTCTTT

clone size: once
D gene: TRBD1
J gene: TRBJ2-3
V gene: TRBV15
CDR3 protein: CATSRVWGQRADTQYF
CDR3 DNA: TGTGCCACCAGCAGAGTGTGGGGACAGAGGGCAGATACGCAGTATTTT

clone size: .
D gene: TRBD2
J gene: TRBJ2-3
V gene: TRBV7-2
CDR3 protein: CASSPQGLAGTDTQYF
CDR3 DNA: TGTGCCAGCAGCCCCCAGGGACTAGCGGGCACAGATACGCAGTATTTT